Below, one TCR beta chain is given with its context. Antigen specificity is unknown. This entry comes from a study of cytomegalovirus exposure and HLA in healthy donors. Study-level findings and limits: In an earlier analysis, most TCR beta V segments were productive about 87% or about 30% of the time. HLA-A and HLA-B allele assignments for most subjects were reportedly predicted accurately using TCR beta sequences. For TCR beta chains, V- and J-gene trimming was later linked to a missense DCLRE1C variant. Cytomegalovirus association was listed for 164 TCR beta chains.

The PCR had 60 Vbeta and 13 Jbeta primers. Clones were sequenced by immunoSEQ multiplex PCR, and TCRdb holds only the in-frame ones, with some missing. The repertoire includes roughly 180,000 clones, around 77% of them detected once, and less than 2% sits in the top ten. The sequenced sample was PBMCs. The sequence derives from a woman in her 30s in good health and CMV-seronegative.

CDR3 DNA: TGTGCTAGTGGCCGACAGGGGGGACCCTACGAGCAGTACTTC. Its translation is CASGRQGGPYEQYF. The chain couples TRBV12-5 to TRBJ2-7; 9 bases map to TRBD1. CDR1 LGHNT and CDR2 FRNRAP come from the germline V gene. V lost 6 bases to trimming and J lost 2 bases; unmatched junction nucleotides: 5. The CDR3 totals 14 residues.